What follows are 26 T cell receptor beta chains derived from one specimen sequenced in a study of blood T cell repertoires in COVID-19. Assay: immunoSEQ multiplex PCR; the TCRdb copy retains only in-frame clones and omits some. The sample holds a few hundred thousand clones, roughly 90% seen once. Sequences were obtained from peripheral blood. The receptors come from a woman in her fifties or sixties with active or convalescent COVID-19.

V usage is TRBV27 and J usage is TRBJ2-7, with 10 nucleotides matching TRBD1. In germline, CDR1 is MNHEY, CDR2 SMNVEV (reference sequence). V was clipped by 4 bases and J by 5 bases; unmatched bases: 8. The CDR3 sequence is 15 residues long. The CDR3 bases are TGTGCCAGCAGTTCGCCGGGACAGGGGCTCCACGAGCAGTACTTC. Its translation is CASSSPGQGLHEQYF.

The V and J genes are TRBV4-1 and TRBJ1-4; D is unresolved. Germline lookup yields CDR1 MGHRA and CDR2 YSYEKL. V was cut by 2 bases and J by 12 bases, with 7 bases left in between. The length of the CDR3 is 11 residues. CDR3 DNA sequence: TGCGCCAGCAGCCAATACACGCAACTGTTTTTT. It encodes CASSQYTQLFF.

The chain carries TRBV10-3 and TRBJ1-2; 8 bases fit TRBD1. In germline, CDR1 is ENHRY, CDR2 SYGVKD. This CDR3 spans 14 amino acids. With V trimmed by 7 bases and J by 8 bases, 12 bases remained unmatched. This CDR3 reads CAIKWDRRFEGYTF. CDR3 in DNA: TGTGCCATCAAATGGGACAGGCGGTTCGAGGGCTACACCTTC.

This clone has just a few counts. The gene calls are TRBV7-3 and TRBJ1-1; 7 bases align to TRBD1. The CDR3 runs to 14 residues. After removal of 5 bases from V and 5 bases from J, the junction contained 8 bases not matched to a gene. Per germline, CDR1 SGHTA and CDR2 FQGTGA. The CDR3 nucleotides read TGTGCCAGCAGCGCCAATCCAGGGGGGACTGAAGCTTTCTTT. Translated: CASSANPGGTEAFF.

The CDR3 nucleotides are TGTGCCACCAGTGATTCGTTCAGGGAAGGAGCTACGCAGTATTTT. It specifies CATSDSFREGATQYF. V is TRBV24-1 and J is TRBJ2-3, with D maybe TRBD1 (5 bases). V was shortened by 2 bases and J by 8 bases, with 16 bases between the two germline ends. The CDR3 runs to 15 residues. Germline V gene sequence: CDR1 KGHDR, CDR2 SFDVKD.

Only a few counts were recorded for this clone. The rearrangement uses TRBV10-3 and TRBJ1-1, with D maybe TRBD1 (6 bases). The CDR3 is 13 amino acids. V lost 6 bases to trimming and J lost 1 base, with 9 bases between them. The germline CDR1 and CDR2 sequences are ENHRY and SYGVKD. The CDR3 bases are TGTGCCATCAGGGCAGGGGAGAACACTGAAGCTTTCTTT. Its protein product is CAIRAGENTEAFF.

The rearrangement joins TRBV19 to TRBJ1-5, with 7 bases that match TRBD1. The CDR3 covers 15 residues. V was pared by 4 bases and J by 5 bases, with 8 bases of the junction left unmatched. Germline loops: CDR1 LNHDA, CDR2 SQIVND (reference sequence). Here the CDR3 reads CASSKRGQKDQPQHF. CDR3 nucleotide sequence: TGTGCCAGTAGTAAAAGGGGACAGAAGGATCAGCCCCAGCATTTT.

The chain is built from TRBV2 and TRBJ1-4; unclear D gene. This CDR3 contains 17 residues. Trimming took 2 bases from V and 6 from J, leaving 19 bases between them. Germline loops: CDR1 SNHLY, CDR2 FYNNEI. This chain's CDR3 is CASSEMEGKLMDEKLFF. CDR3 bases: TGTGCCAGCAGTGAAATGGAGGGTAAACTGATGGATGAAAAACTGTTTTTT.

In this sample, this clone turned up a few times. This chain connects TRBV10-3 to TRBJ2-2; TRBD2 aligns across 10 bases. This CDR3 has 13 residues. The ends lost 7 bases at V and 6 bases at J; junction bases unmatched: 2. CDR1 is ENHRY, CDR2 SYGVKD, per germline. The CDR3 coding sequence is TGTGCCATCACAAGCGGGAGGGCCGGGGAGCTGTTTTTT. Its protein product is CAITSGRAGELFF.

This clone was counted once. The V and J genes are TRBV5-1 and TRBJ2-1; 8 nucleotides line up with TRBD2. The CDR3 has 15 amino acids. Germline V lookup: CDR1 SGHRS, CDR2 YFSETQ. V lost 6 bases to trimming and J lost 2 bases; unmatched junction nucleotides: 7. The CDR3 DNA reads as TGCGCCAGCACAACGGGGCGGGAGGCCTACAATGAGCAGTTCTTC. Its protein product is CASTTGREAYNEQFF.

CDR3 in DNA: TGTGCTAGTGGTTTAGCCGGGGGCAATGAGCAGTTCTTC. Amino acid sequence: CASGLAGGNEQFF. The chain is built from TRBV12-5 and TRBJ2-1; a possible D gene is TRBD2 (6 bases). Trimming cost V 3 bases and J 6 bases, with 9 bases left between them. This CDR3 has 13 amino acids. Germline V CDR1 and CDR2: LGHNT, FRNRAP.

The genes are TRBV4-2 and TRBJ2-5, with 9 positions matching TRBD2. With V trimmed by 0 bases and J by 3 bases, 8 bases remained unmatched. The CDR3 is made up of 17 amino acids. Looked up from germline, CDR1 is LGHNA and CDR2 is YNFKEQ. Written as DNA, the CDR3 is TGTGCCAGCAGCCAAGATATGACTAGCGGAGCGAAAGAGACCCAGTACTTC. Protein product: CASSQDMTSGAKETQYF.

This chain links TRBV2 with TRBJ2-1; 11 positions agree with TRBD2. The germline CDR1 and CDR2 sequences are SNHLY and FYNNEI. With 8 bases clipped from V and 6 bases from J, the junction kept 15 bases outside the gene matches. This CDR3 has 17 amino acids. CDR3 residues: CASHITVLAGDRNEQFF. Written as DNA, the CDR3 is TGTGCCAGCCATATCACCGTACTAGCGGGAGACCGCAATGAGCAGTTCTTC.

This chain joins TRBV5-4 and TRBJ2-2, with 16 nucleotides matching TRBD2. The CDR3 length is 18 residues. V was pared by 5 bases and J by 6 bases, with 10 bases of the junction left unmatched. Germline V gene sequence: CDR1 SGHNT, CDR2 YYREEE (reference sequence). CDR3 loop: CASSWSGTSGGAAGELFF. Here the CDR3 DNA reads TGTGCCAGCAGTTGGTCCGGGACTAGCGGGGGGGCGGCCGGGGAGCTGTTTTTT.

The CDR3, as DNA: TGTGCCACCAGTGCCTCCGGGACTAGCGGGCTAAATGAGCAGTTCTTC. Its protein is CATSASGTSGLNEQFF. This chain joins TRBV24-1 and TRBJ2-1; 12 bases map to TRBD2. Per germline, CDR1 KGHDR and CDR2 SFDVKD. The CDR3 runs to 16 residues. The V and J ends lost 5 bases and 7 bases, in that order; junction bases with no gene match: 8.

The rearrangement links TRBV6-4 to TRBJ2-3, with D possibly TRBD2 on 7 matching bases. The CDR3 has 15 residues. The V gene's germline CDR1 is MRHNA and CDR2 SNTAGT. Trimming took off 3 bases at V and 3 bases at J, with 13 bases between the two ends. CDR3 in DNA: TGTGCCAGCAGTGATGGCCGGGGGGCAACAGATACGCAGTATTTT. This codes for CASSDGRGATDTQYF.

Comments on this clone: Different DNA sequences within this sample yield the same CDR3. This chain links TRBV6-5 with TRBJ1-1; TRBD1 agrees at 7 bases. This CDR3 is built from 13 residues. After removal of 6 bases from V and 1 base from J, the junction contained 2 bases not matched to a gene. Germline V gives CDR1 MNHEY, CDR2 SVGAGI. The CDR3 loop is CASRRTGNTEAFF. In DNA form, the CDR3 reads TGTGCCAGCAGGCGGACAGGGAACACTGAAGCTTTCTTT.

This chain links TRBV27 with TRBJ2-1, with D possibly being TRBD1 (5 bases). CDR3 length equals 18 residues. Trimming left V 5 bases short and J 2 bases short, with 22 bases between. Germline V CDR1 and CDR2: MNHEY, SMNVEV (reference sequence). CDR3 nucleotides: TGTGCCAGCAGTACACTTCGGCCGACGACAGCAACCTACAATGAGCAGTTCTTC. Translation: CASSTLRPTTATYNEQFF.

The chain combines TRBV6-5 with TRBJ1-2; D is unresolved. The CDR3 sequence is 12 residues long. Germline V gene lookup returns CDR1 MNHEY and CDR2 SVGAGI. Trimming took off 6 bases at V and 5 bases at J, with 10 bases between the two ends. CDR3 sequence: CASRTGEYGYTF. In DNA, the CDR3 is TGTGCCAGCAGGACCGGGGAGTATGGCTACACCTTC.

The CDR3 region is CASRLTGGGNSPLHF. The CDR3 coding sequence is TGTGCCAGCAGATTGACAGGGGGCGGTAATTCACCCCTCCACTTT. The rearrangement joins TRBV6-5 to TRBJ1-6; TRBD1 agrees at 10 bases. V gave up 6 bases and J gave up 6 bases; unmatched junction bases: 5. Germline CDR1 is MNHEY and CDR2 is SVGAGI. The CDR3 extends over 15 amino acids.

The chain joins TRBV3-1 (or the pseudogene TRBV3-2) to TRBJ2-2; TRBD2 matches at 9 bases. The CDR3 is 16 residues long. Germline V gives CDR1 LGHDT, CDR2 YNNKEL (reference sequence). With 1 base clipped from V and 5 bases from J, the junction kept 5 bases outside the gene matches. The CDR3 region has the DNA TGTGCCAGCAGCCAAGGAGCGGGGGGTAGGACCGGGGAGCTGTTTTTT. Translated, it gives CASSQGAGGRTGELFF.

The chain uses TRBV5-1 and TRBJ2-2; 7 bases align to TRBD1. The V gene end was trimmed by 2 bases and the J gene end by 4 bases; junction bases not matched to a gene: 8. CDR1 SGHRS and CDR2 YFSETQ come from the germline V gene. The CDR3 runs to 16 residues. The CDR3 nucleotides read TGCGCCAGCAGCTTATTGACAGGGTTGGGCACCGGGGAGCTGTTTTTT. It encodes CASSLLTGLGTGELFF.

The gene calls are TRBV19 and TRBJ2-5, with a tentative D call TRBD2 (5 bases). Trimming took off 6 bases at V and 1 base at J, with 9 bases between the two ends. CDR3 length: 13 amino acids. The germline V gene has CDR1 LNHDA and CDR2 SQIVND (reference sequence). The CDR3 DNA sequence: TGTGCCAGTAGCGGGAATGCCCAAGAGACCCAGTACTTC. It codes for CASSGNAQETQYF.

V is TRBV29-1 and J is TRBJ2-2; 14 bases are shared with TRBD2. CDR1 and CDR2 (germline): SQVTM, ANQGSEA. CDR3 length equals 15 residues. Trimming at V came to 5 bases and at J to 7 bases, leaving 6 bases not matched to a gene. CDR3 sequence: CSVIGLAGGFGELFF. CDR3 sequence (DNA): TGCAGCGTTATCGGACTAGCGGGGGGTTTCGGGGAGCTGTTTTTT.

The chain carries TRBV11-2 and TRBJ2-5; TRBD2 matches 7 bases. The V and J ends lost 3 bases and 7 bases, in that order; junction bases with no gene match: 8. The CDR3 length is 14 residues. Germline CDR1 and CDR2: SGHAT and FQNNGV. CDR3 loop: CASSFDGRSGTQYF. CDR3 in DNA: TGTGCCAGCAGCTTCGACGGGAGGTCGGGGACCCAGTACTTC.

V is TRBV7-9 and J is TRBJ2-7; the D gene is possibly TRBD2 (6 bases). CDR3 length equals 11 residues. CDR1 is SEHNR, CDR2 FQNEAQ, per germline (reference sequence). V was clipped by 5 bases and J by 5 bases, with 7 bases between them. The CDR3 sequence is CASSPGDEQYF. CDR3 nucleotides: TGTGCCAGCAGCCCGGGGGACGAGCAGTACTTC.